These T cell receptor beta chains were read from a single sample in a study of chemoradiotherapy in HPV16-positive cancers. Clones were sequenced by immunoSEQ multiplex PCR, and TCRdb holds only the in-frame ones, with some missing. The sample yields about 3,300 clones, roughly four fifths seen once. The starting material was tumor tissue, obtained from a patient who underwent chemoradiotherapy. The receptors shown here come from a human donor with HPV-associated anogenital cancer. Each CDR3 is given without its conserved first and last residue. A D gene is named only where the DNA matches it firmly.

13 | TRBD1 | TRBV7-2 | ASSLRQGADYEQY
13 | - | TRBV30 | AWRAGTAGQETQY
16 | - | TRBV9 | ASSVDPGGLSGTDTQY
13 | - | TRBV14 | ASSTMATRTDTQY
10 | - | TRBV19 | ASTEEGGKLF
11 | TRBD2 | TRBV6-1 | ASHLGGTETQY
14 | - | TRBV5-5 | ASSLVAQGIKNIQY
13 | TRBD2 | TRBV6-1 | ASSEGLAGGNEQF
14 | TRBD1 | TRBV5-1 | ASSLDIGTGSGELF
15 | - | TRBV7-8 | ASSLSGTRGRDTEAF
12 | - | TRBV6-1 | ASSEGLGSSIQY
13 | - | TRBV6-4 | ASRQEGGSYNEQF
15 | - | TRBV28 | ASSSGKSVGDPYEQY
11 | - | TRBV7-3 | ASSFGPGDTQY
14 | - | TRBV6-4 | ASSARPGGVNTEAF
9 | - | TRBV29-1 | SVVRGTEAF
12 | - | TRBV30 | AGGRGSYNSPLH
13 | - | TRBV19 | ASRDTGLSNHEQY
12 | - | TRBV29-1 | SVAAGAENSPLH
10 | - | TRBV27 | ASRAIKEKAF
15 | TRBD2 | TRBV10-2 | ASGWEAGGHVWDTQY
11 | - | TRBV5-4 | ASSLDGGQPQH
13 | TRBD2 | TRBV2 | ARPRLAGGINEQF